This is a list of T cell receptor beta chains from one sample in a study of early stage breast cancer tumors. This table comes from immunoSEQ multiplex PCR, and its TCRdb copy is limited to in-frame clones, with some not included. Of about 21,000 clones listed, about 78% are singletons. The sample comprised blood. These TCRs come from a person aged 55 to 75 with breast cancer. The CDR3 runs from the conserved cysteine through the conserved F or W. Fields, in order: D gene, J gene, clone size, V gene, CDR3 protein. A D gene is named only where the DNA matches it firmly. Not all rows give a size; the values are once, few, many and, for expanded clones, a class.

d_call: NA; j_call: TRBJ1-5; clone_size: NA; v_call: TRBV19; cdr3_aa: CASSMGSRQHF
d_call: NA; j_call: TRBJ1-1; clone_size: medium-sized; v_call: TRBV11-3; cdr3_aa: CASTRGAFF
d_call: NA; j_call: TRBJ2-3; clone_size: NA; v_call: TRBV2; cdr3_aa: CASSAQINTDTQYF
d_call: TRBD2; j_call: TRBJ2-1; clone_size: few; v_call: TRBV11-1; cdr3_aa: CASSSSGGAGEQFF
d_call: NA; j_call: TRBJ1-3; clone_size: NA; v_call: TRBV4-1; cdr3_aa: CASSQQFGNTIYF
d_call: TRBD1; j_call: TRBJ2-7; clone_size: NA; v_call: TRBV30; cdr3_aa: CAGTVSYEQYF
d_call: NA; j_call: TRBJ1-1; clone_size: NA; v_call: TRBV14; cdr3_aa: CASSQDSPRGKGLAEAFF
d_call: NA; j_call: TRBJ2-7; clone_size: NA; v_call: TRBV6-1; cdr3_aa: CASSEQGSYEQYF
d_call: TRBD2; j_call: TRBJ2-3; clone_size: NA; v_call: TRBV9; cdr3_aa: CASSVRALAGGTDTQYF
d_call: TRBD1; j_call: TRBJ1-4; clone_size: NA; v_call: TRBV2; cdr3_aa: CASSGTDGEKLFF
d_call: NA; j_call: TRBJ2-7; clone_size: few; v_call: TRBV19; cdr3_aa: CASSIRLGRFEQYF